This T cell receptor (beta chain) was sequenced during a study of pediatric ulcerative colitis (dated by TCRdb to 2018 to 2020). Background for the entire study: Fewer than ten ulcerative colitis patients had pancolitis and two had left-sided colitis, with histology consistent with ulcerative colitis in all. Nine or ten newly diagnosed, treatment-naive pediatric ulcerative colitis patients and four non-IBD control children each provided paired blood and rectal samples. Using the Pediatric Ulcerative Colitis Activity Index, two patients were classed as having mild disease, four as having moderate disease and three as having acute severe colitis.

Before the diagnostic colonoscopy, none of the ulcerative colitis patients had been given immunosuppressive medication. Blood was sampled at the time of the colonoscopy. The Wizard kit (Promega) was used to extract genomic DNA from the blood and intestinal samples. V ends up 4 bases short and J 1 base short, with an unmatched junction base count of 5. CDR1 and CDR2 are drawn from the germline V gene: SGDLS, YYNGEE. The CDR3 has 16 amino acids, counting the end cysteine and phenylalanine. Only the CDR3 part of the read is kept: 48 bases, read in frame from the first base. Using the immunoSEQ TRB Survey service, rearranged CDR3 beta regions were amplified from genomic DNA with multiplex V and J primers. To keep sequencing depth equal across samples, survey-level depth of up to 500,000 reads per sample was applied. Libraries were purified and pooled, and sequencing was performed on Illumina technology. The authors processed their data as follows. Productive clonality, sample overlap, pairwise scatters, CDR3 beta length, V/D/J gene usage and productiveness were assessed with immunoSEQ online tools. Alongside Shannon and Simpson indices, calculated diversity was computed as the number of unique rearrangements divided by total templates, multiplied by 100. For principal component analysis, Z-score normalized data were analyzed with the R prcomp function and the ggbiplot package. Morisita's index was used to measure clonal overlap between blood and rectum within each subject. TCRdb limited this immuneACCESS table to in-frame rearrangements with V and J called. A share of clones is missing; checked studies link under half to unresolved V genes, and the rest is unexplained. D and trimming come from the DNA, and the V and J calls and clone size come from that table. The table for this sample lists 64,000 or so clones; over 70% of them were counted only once. The top ten clonotypes cover 5% to 5.5% of the sample.

General findings and caveats noted by the study authors: Significantly higher autologous blood-rectal clonal overlap was found in ulcerative colitis patients than in controls, which suggested increased T cell trafficking to inflamed tissue. Features of the rectal repertoire distinguished controls, mild-moderate colitis patients and acute severe colitis patients, and in acute severe colitis rectal diversity was lower because of clonal expansions. A couple of rectal CDR3 clonotypes were detected in all ulcerative colitis patients and were not detected in any of the controls. With only four individuals, the healthy control group was small. For technical reasons, blood samples from a couple of patients gave substantially fewer templates, and these samples were excluded from the blood-rectal overlap analysis. Repertoires were derived from total lymphocyte DNA, so rare subsets such as regulatory T cells may have patterns not reflected.

This clone was recorded once. No antigen is known for it. There are no base qualities to consult, and no much larger clone falls within one base. This sequence was found in a boy younger than 18 with moderate ulcerative colitis. Here the chain combines TRBV9 and TRBJ2-3, with TRBD2 identical over 11 junction bases. What was sequenced was blood. The CDR3 reads CASSIIAGGGTDTQYF. The DNA is as follows: TGTGCCAGCAGCATCATAGCGGGAGGGGGCACAGATACGCAGTATTTT.